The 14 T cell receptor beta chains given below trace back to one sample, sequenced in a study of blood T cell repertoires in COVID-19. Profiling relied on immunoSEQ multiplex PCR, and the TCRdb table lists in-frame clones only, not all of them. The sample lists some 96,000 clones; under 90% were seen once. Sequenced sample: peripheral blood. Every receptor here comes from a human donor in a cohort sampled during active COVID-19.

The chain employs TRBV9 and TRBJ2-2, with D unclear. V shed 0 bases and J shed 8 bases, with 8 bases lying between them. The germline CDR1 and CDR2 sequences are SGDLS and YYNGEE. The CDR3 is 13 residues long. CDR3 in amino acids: CASSVGAQGELFF. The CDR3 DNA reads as TGTGCCAGCAGCGTAGGGGCCCAGGGGGAGCTGTTTTTT.

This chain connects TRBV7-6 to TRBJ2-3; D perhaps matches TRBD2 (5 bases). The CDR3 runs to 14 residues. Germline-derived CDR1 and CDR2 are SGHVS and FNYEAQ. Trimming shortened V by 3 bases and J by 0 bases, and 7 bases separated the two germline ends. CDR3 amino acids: CASSFRESTDTQYF. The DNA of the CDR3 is TGTGCCAGCAGCTTTCGGGAAAGCACAGATACGCAGTATTTT.

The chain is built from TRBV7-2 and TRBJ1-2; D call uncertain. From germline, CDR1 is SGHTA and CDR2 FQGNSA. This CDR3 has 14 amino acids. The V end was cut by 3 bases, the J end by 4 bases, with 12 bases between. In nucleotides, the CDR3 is TGTGCCAGCAGCTTCGGCTCTGGCGGCTATGGCTACACCTTC. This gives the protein CASSFGSGGYGYTF.

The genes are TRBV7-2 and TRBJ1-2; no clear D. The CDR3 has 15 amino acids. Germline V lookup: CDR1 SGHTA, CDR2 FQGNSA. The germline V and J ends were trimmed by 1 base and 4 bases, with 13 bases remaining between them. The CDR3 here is CASSLGSAGTYGYTF. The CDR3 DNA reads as TGTGCCAGCAGCTTAGGGTCCGCGGGAACCTATGGCTACACCTTC.

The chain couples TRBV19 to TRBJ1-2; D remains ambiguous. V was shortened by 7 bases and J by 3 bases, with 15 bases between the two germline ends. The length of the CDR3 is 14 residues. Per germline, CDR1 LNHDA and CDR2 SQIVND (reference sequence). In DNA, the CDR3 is TGTGCCAGTAATTCTGGATGGGGAGACTATGGCTACACCTTC. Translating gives CASNSGWGDYGYTF.

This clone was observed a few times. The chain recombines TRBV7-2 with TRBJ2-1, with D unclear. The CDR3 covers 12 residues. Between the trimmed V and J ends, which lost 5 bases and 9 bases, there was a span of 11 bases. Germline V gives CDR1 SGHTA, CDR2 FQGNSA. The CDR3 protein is CASSPTSSEQFF. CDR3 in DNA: TGTGCCAGCAGCCCTACGTCTAGTGAGCAGTTCTTC.

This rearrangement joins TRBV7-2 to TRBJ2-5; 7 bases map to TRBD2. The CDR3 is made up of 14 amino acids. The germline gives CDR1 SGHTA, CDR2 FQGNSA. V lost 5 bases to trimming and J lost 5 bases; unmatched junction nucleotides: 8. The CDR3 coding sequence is TGTGCCAGCAGCGTCCGGTGGGGAGGGGAGACCCAGTACTTC. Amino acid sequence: CASSVRWGGETQYF.

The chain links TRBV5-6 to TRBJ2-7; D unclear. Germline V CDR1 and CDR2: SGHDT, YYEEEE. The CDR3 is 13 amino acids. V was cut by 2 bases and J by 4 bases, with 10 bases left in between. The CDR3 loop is CASSFFRFYEQYF. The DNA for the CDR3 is TGTGCCAGCAGCTTCTTCAGGTTTTACGAGCAGTACTTC.

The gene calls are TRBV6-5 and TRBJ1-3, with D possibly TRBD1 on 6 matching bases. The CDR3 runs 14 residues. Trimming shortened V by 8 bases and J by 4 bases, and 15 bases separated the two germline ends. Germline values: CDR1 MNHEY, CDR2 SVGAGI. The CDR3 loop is CASQLTGTGNTIYF. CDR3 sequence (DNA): TGTGCCAGCCAGCTGACAGGTACAGGAAACACCATATATTTT.

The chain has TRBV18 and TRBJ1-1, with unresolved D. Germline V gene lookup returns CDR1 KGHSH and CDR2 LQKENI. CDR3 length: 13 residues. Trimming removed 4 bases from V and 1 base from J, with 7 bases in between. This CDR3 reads CASSLTGNTEAFF. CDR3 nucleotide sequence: TGTGCCAGCTCACTCACGGGGAACACTGAAGCTTTCTTT. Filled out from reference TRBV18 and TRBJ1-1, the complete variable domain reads NAGVMQNPRHLVRRRGQEARLRCSPMKGHSHVYWYRQLPEEGLKFMVYLQKENIIDESGMPKERFSAEFPKEGPSILRIQQVVRGDSAAYFCASSLTGNTEAFFGQGTRLTVV.

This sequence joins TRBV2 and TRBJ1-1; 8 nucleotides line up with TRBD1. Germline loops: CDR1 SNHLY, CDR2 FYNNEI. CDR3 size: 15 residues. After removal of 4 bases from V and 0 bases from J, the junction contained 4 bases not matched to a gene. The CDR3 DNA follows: TGTGCCAGCAGTGCTTCAGGGGGCTTGAACACTGAAGCTTTCTTT. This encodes CASSASGGLNTEAFF. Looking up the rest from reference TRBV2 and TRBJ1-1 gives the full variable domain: EPEVTQTPSHQVTQMGQEVILRCVPISNHLYFYWYRQILGQKVEFLVSFYNNEISEKSEIFDDQFSVERPDGSNFTLKIRSTKLEDSAMYFCASSASGGLNTEAFFGQGTRLTVV.

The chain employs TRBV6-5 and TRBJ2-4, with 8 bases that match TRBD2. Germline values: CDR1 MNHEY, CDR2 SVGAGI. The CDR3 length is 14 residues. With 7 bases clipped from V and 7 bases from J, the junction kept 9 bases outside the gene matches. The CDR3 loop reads CASTSPREGNIQYF. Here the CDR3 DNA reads TGTGCCAGCACCTCCCCCCGGGAGGGGAACATTCAGTACTTC.

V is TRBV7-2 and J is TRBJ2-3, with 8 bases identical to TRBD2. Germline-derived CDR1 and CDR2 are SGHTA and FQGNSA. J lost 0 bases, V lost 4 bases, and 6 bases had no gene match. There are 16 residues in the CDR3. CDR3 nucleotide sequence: TGTGCCAGCAGCTCCCGACTAGCGTTCAGCACAGATACGCAGTATTTT. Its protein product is CASSSRLAFSTDTQYF.

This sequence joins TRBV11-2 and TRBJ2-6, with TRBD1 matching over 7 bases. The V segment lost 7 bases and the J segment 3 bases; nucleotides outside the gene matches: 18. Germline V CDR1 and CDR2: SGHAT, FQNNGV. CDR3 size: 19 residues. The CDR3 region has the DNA TGTGCCAGCACCGATACCGGGACAGCAAAATTTGGTGGGGCCAACGTCCTGACTTTC. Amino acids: CASTDTGTAKFGGANVLTF.